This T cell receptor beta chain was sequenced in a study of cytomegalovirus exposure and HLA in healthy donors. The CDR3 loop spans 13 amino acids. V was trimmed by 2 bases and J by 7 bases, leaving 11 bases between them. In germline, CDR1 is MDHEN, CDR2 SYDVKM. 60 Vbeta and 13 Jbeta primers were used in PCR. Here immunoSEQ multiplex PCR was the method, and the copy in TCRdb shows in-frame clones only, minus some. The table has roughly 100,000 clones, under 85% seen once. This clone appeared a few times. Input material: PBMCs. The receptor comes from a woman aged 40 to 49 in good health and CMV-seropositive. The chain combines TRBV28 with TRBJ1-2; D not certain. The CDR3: CASSLHPEGGYTF. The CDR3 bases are TGTGCCAGCAGTTTACACCCAGAGGGTGGCTACACCTTC.